The 21 T cell receptor beta chains listed next were all sequenced from one sample in a study of spatial heterogeneity in lung cancer. Time point defined: sample taken at primary tumor resection. Without sorting, whole RNA was sequenced from tumor, nontumor lung or frozen PBMC. MiXCR, applied by TCRdb to the 5' RACE reads, yields one record per CDR3 protein. The sample holds approximately 39,000 distinct CDR3 sequences, about 6% seen once. Sequences were derived from PBMCs, sampled at surgery. These receptors all come from a male donor with early-stage non-small cell lung cancer.

This clonotype was seen at least ten times. The chain joins TRBV20-1 to TRBJ2-2; TRBD1 matches at 8 bases. The CDR3 is 17 residues long. V lost 0 bases and J lost 6; bases outside the gene matches: 12. Germline assignment: CDR1 DFQATT and CDR2 SNEGSKA (reference sequence). For the CDR3, the DNA is TGCAGTGCTAGAGATTGGGGACAGGTTCAGGGCCCCGGGGAGCTGTTTTTT. It translates to CSARDWGQVQGPGELFF.

This clonotype was found many times. The chain combines TRBV5-1 with TRBJ2-3, with 7 bases fitting TRBD1. Per germline, CDR1 SGHRS and CDR2 YFSETQ. There are 15 residues in the CDR3. J lost 3 bases, V lost 4 bases, and 8 bases had no gene match. CDR3 DNA: TGCGCCAGCAGCATGGGACAGCGTAGTACAGATACGCAGTATTTT. It codes for CASSMGQRSTDTQYF.

Ten or more counts support this clonotype. The rearrangement joins TRBV24-1 to TRBJ1-5; 7 nucleotides match TRBD1. The CDR3 is 14 residues long. Germline loops: CDR1 KGHDR, CDR2 SFDVKD. V shed 3 bases, J shed 3 bases, and the junction held 1 base outside the gene matches. The CDR3 DNA reads as TGTGCCACCAGTGATGGGACAGTCAATCAGCCCCAGCATTTT. This translates into CATSDGTVNQPQHF.

This clonotype showed up just a few times. The chain uses TRBV25-1 and TRBJ1-3; D is undetermined. CDR1 MGHDK and CDR2 SYGVNS come from the germline V gene. V was clipped by 7 bases and J by 8 bases, with 18 bases between them. The CDR3 is made up of 14 amino acids. The CDR3 protein is CASTRGIGRDTIYF. The CDR3 region has the DNA TGTGCCAGCACCCGAGGGATAGGGAGAGACACCATATATTTT. Full variable domain (outside the CDR3, taken from reference TRBV25-1 and TRBJ1-3): EADIYQTPRYLVIGTGKKITLECSQTMGHDKMYWYQQDPGMELHLIHYSYGVNSTEKGDLSSESTVSRIRTEHFPLTLESARPSHTSQYLCASTRGIGRDTIYFGEGSWLTVV.

This chain joins TRBV7-9 and TRBJ1-1; no firm D call. Trimming removed 1 base from V and 2 bases from J, with 8 bases in between. This CDR3 is 14 amino acids long. CDR1 and CDR2 from the germline V gene are SEHNR and FQNEAQ (reference sequence). The CDR3 here is CASSLEGGNTEAFF. CDR3 nucleotide sequence: TGTGCCAGCAGCTTAGAAGGCGGCAACACTGAAGCTTTCTTT.

This chain links TRBV5-1 with TRBJ2-3, with 9 bases that match TRBD2. Germline CDR1 and CDR2: SGHRS and YFSETQ. Trimming took 0 bases from V and 3 from J; bases not matched to a gene: 5. The CDR3 length is 16 residues. CDR3 sequence reads: CASSLDSGGTTDTQYF. CDR3 coding DNA: TGCGCCAGCAGCTTGGATAGCGGGGGAACTACAGATACGCAGTATTTT.

This clonotype appeared many times. The chain employs TRBV5-6 and TRBJ1-1; D is possibly TRBD1 (5 bases). V was pared by 4 bases and J by 5 bases, with 15 bases between. The germline gives CDR1 SGHDT, CDR2 YYEEEE. The CDR3 length is 14 residues. The CDR3 DNA reads as TGTGCCAGCAGCCGAGTCGGGGCAGGGACTGAAGCTTTCTTT. Amino acids: CASSRVGAGTEAFF. Filled out from reference TRBV5-6 and TRBJ1-1, the complete variable domain reads DAGVTQSPTHLIKTRGQQVTLRCSPKSGHDTVSWYQQALGQGPQFIFQYYEEEERQRGNFPDRFSGHQFPNYSSELNVNALLLGDSALYLCASSRVGAGTEAFFGQGTRLTVV.

In its sample, this clonotype was seen many times. The chain employs TRBV5-6 and TRBJ2-3; D remains ambiguous. This CDR3 region has 16 residues. Germline loops: CDR1 SGHDT, CDR2 YYEEEE. Trimming pared 0 bases from V and 0 bases from J, leaving 11 bases between. For the CDR3, the DNA is TGTGCCAGCAGCTTGGGTATTCCAGCTAGCACAGATACGCAGTATTTT. Encoded protein: CASSLGIPASTDTQYF.

There are many counts of this clonotype. The V gene is TRBV11-2, the J gene TRBJ2-5; either TRBD1 or TRBD2 may fit D (5 bases each). This CDR3 is 14 amino acids long. V gave up 3 bases and J gave up 4 bases, with 12 bases separating them. Germline V CDR1 and CDR2: SGHAT, FQNNGV. CDR3 region: CASSFPRDGETQYF. The CDR3 coding sequence is TGTGCCAGCAGCTTTCCCAGGGACGGAGAGACCCAGTACTTC.

The chain is built from TRBV20-1 and TRBJ2-1; TRBD1 or TRBD2 may be the D gene (5 bases each). CDR1 and CDR2 (germline): DFQATT, SNEGSKA (reference sequence). The CDR3 runs to 14 residues. V was shortened by 5 bases and J by 5 bases, with 16 bases between the two germline ends. This chain's CDR3 is CSAQSRGFDNEQFF. The CDR3 DNA follows: TGCAGTGCTCAATCCCGGGGCTTTGACAATGAGCAGTTCTTC.

This clonotype has more than one count but fewer than ten. This chain links TRBV5-4 with TRBJ1-2, with D hard to call. In germline, CDR1 is SGHNT, CDR2 YYREEE (reference sequence). The V end lost 1 base, the J end lost 5 bases, and 6 bases lay between the germline ends. The CDR3 runs 12 residues. CDR3 loop: CASSLRIYGYTF. CDR3 DNA: TGTGCCAGCAGCTTGAGGATATATGGCTACACCTTC.

This clonotype turned up a few times. The chain employs TRBV20-1 and TRBJ2-1, with D uncertain. With 6 bases removed from V and 7 bases from J, the gap between germline ends came to 13 bases. The CDR3 extends over 12 amino acids. CDR1 DFQATT and CDR2 SNEGSKA come from the germline V gene (reference sequence). The CDR3 sequence is CSALQAINEQFF. DNA of the CDR3: TGCAGTGCCCTCCAAGCGATAAATGAGCAGTTCTTC.

The gene calls are TRBV15 and TRBJ2-7, with 9 bases matching TRBD1. With V trimmed by 8 bases and J by 5 bases, 10 bases remained unmatched. This CDR3 region has 14 residues. Germline CDR1 reads LNHNV; CDR2 reads YYDKDF (reference sequence). The CDR3 nucleotides are TGTGCCACCGCACCGACAGGGGGGATTAACGAGCAGTACTTC. Protein sequence: CATAPTGGINEQYF. The variable domain in full, completed from reference TRBV15 and TRBJ2-7, reads DAMVIQNPRYQVTQFGKPVTLSCSQTLNHNVMYWYQQKSSQAPKLLFHYYDKDFNNEADTPDNFQSRRPNTSFCFLDIRSPGLGDTAMYLCATAPTGGINEQYFGPGTRLTVT.

The table lists this clonotype with a few counts. The V and J genes are TRBV6-5 and TRBJ1-1, with D perhaps matching TRBD1 (6 bases). CDR3 size: 13 residues. Looked up from germline, CDR1 is MNHEY and CDR2 is SVGAGI. Trimming shortened V by 3 bases and J by 8 bases, and 13 bases separated the two germline ends. The DNA of the CDR3 is TGTGCCAGCAGTTATGGGACACGGGTAGAAGCTTTCTTT. It specifies CASSYGTRVEAFF.

Many counts were recorded for this clonotype. In nucleotides, the CDR3 is TGTGCCAGCAGTGAAAAAGGGATGAACACTGAAGCTTTCTTT. Translation: CASSEKGMNTEAFF. This chain links TRBV2 with TRBJ1-1; D remains unclear. Germline lookup yields CDR1 SNHLY and CDR2 FYNNEI. V dropped 2 bases and J dropped 0 bases, with 7 bases sitting between them. There are 14 residues in the CDR3.

The chain is built from TRBV4-1 and TRBJ1-3; 7 bases are shared with TRBD1. Germline V gives CDR1 MGHRA, CDR2 YSYEKL. J gave up 3 bases and V 2 bases, and 7 bases lay outside the gene matches. This CDR3 contains 16 residues. CDR3: CASSQRDSSNGNTIYF. The CDR3 DNA is TGCGCCAGCAGCCAAAGGGACAGTTCAAATGGAAACACCATATATTTT.

The gene calls are TRBV11-3 and TRBJ1-6, with D unresolved. Germline V gene data show CDR1 as SGHNT and CDR2 as YENEEA. The V end was cut by 3 bases, the J end by 4 bases, with 7 bases between. The CDR3 runs 14 residues. The CDR3 loop reads CASSFFGYNSPLHF. The DNA of the CDR3 is TGTGCCAGCAGCTTCTTCGGTTATAATTCACCCCTCCACTTT.

This clonotype was counted ten times or more. V and J are TRBV29-1 and TRBJ2-5; 7 nucleotides match TRBD2. The V segment lost 4 bases and the J segment 1 base; nucleotides outside the gene matches: 3. Germline V CDR1 and CDR2: SQVTM, ANQGSEA. This CDR3 spans 13 amino acids. DNA for the CDR3: TGCAGCGTTGCTAGCGGTATCCAAGAGACCCAGTACTTC. Protein: CSVASGIQETQYF.

CDR3: CSARSLSGTSGGNTGELFF. In DNA, the CDR3 is TGCAGTGCTAGATCCCTTTCCGGGACTAGCGGGGGGAACACCGGGGAGCTGTTTTTT. The rearrangement uses TRBV20-1 and TRBJ2-2; 14 bases are a match to TRBD2. The CDR3 has 19 residues. The V gene's germline CDR1 is DFQATT and CDR2 SNEGSKA (reference sequence). Trimming took 2 bases from V and 1 from J; bases not matched to a gene: 9.

The V gene is TRBV20-1, the J gene TRBJ2-4; 10 bases agree with TRBD1. Losses at the gene ends were 3 bases for V and 4 bases for J; bases not matched to a gene: 3. The CDR3 consists of 14 residues. Germline assignment: CDR1 DFQATT and CDR2 SNEGSKA (reference sequence). The CDR3 sequence: CSASPGQGKNIQYF. CDR3 in DNA: TGCAGTGCTAGCCCGGGACAGGGGAAAAACATTCAGTACTTC.

The CDR3 sequence is CASSLAQSDYGYTF. CDR3 nucleotide sequence: TGTGCCAGCAGTTTAGCGCAATCCGACTATGGCTACACCTTC. The V gene is TRBV12-3 or TRBV12-4, the J gene TRBJ1-2, with D unresolved. The CDR3 spans 14 residues. Between the trimmed V and J ends, which lost 0 bases and 3 bases, there was a span of 8 bases.